This record looks at one TCR beta chain sequence and its context. Its antigen remains undetermined. Base qualities are not provided; no much larger clone lies one nucleotide away. This sample stems from a study of cytomegalovirus exposure and HLA in healthy donors (dated by TCRdb to 2015 to 2018). For context, the study as a whole: According to a later analysis, one platform produced both the roughly 130 validation repertoires and the approximately 600 repertoires of the first cohort. The study was designed to test whether signatures of past pathogen exposure could be identified by cataloging public T cell receptors. A separate validation cohort of 90 to 150 different subjects was used in addition to the 666-subject first cohort. To predict cytomegalovirus infection status, the study brought together high-throughput TCR immunosequencing, statistical association of individual TCRs with disease status, and machine learning. Overall study outcomes, separate from this receptor: All 120 repertoires were used to score co-occurrence in the validation cohort in a later analysis, because that analysis had no HLA typing for the cohort. While some public TCRs were present in many individuals, most TCR sequences turned up only very rarely across donors. In both the original and validation cohorts, the classifier was reported to diagnose cytomegalovirus status with high specificity and sensitivity. In the study, around 150 TCR beta chains were listed as associated with cytomegalovirus. Subsequent analysis determined that TCRs grouped into clusters in the first cohort also showed a tendency toward co-occurrence across the roughly 130 validation repertoires, and 85% to 95% of cluster scores exceeded 0. A few of the identified cytomegalovirus-associated TCR beta chains were confirmed in vitro to be specific for cytomegalovirus antigens. According to the authors, the approach could potentially be generalized to other disease states and immunological phenotypes.

The library was obtained by the immunoSEQ multiplex PCR assay. From the authors' description of their analysis: A statistical classification framework was built for diagnosing cytomegalovirus status from the catalog of TCR beta chain sequences. TCRdb's version of the immuneACCESS table is confined to in-frame rearrangements and falls short of the full clone set. An unresolved V gene accounts for under half of the shortfall where checked; the remainder is of unknown origin. V and J calls and clone size are those listed in that table; D and trimming were worked out from the DNA. In this sample the table shows roughly 260,000 clones, nearly 90% of which occur a single time. The ten largest make up 0.37% of the sample. Separate from the roughly 650-subject first cohort, the validation cohort of more than 90 subjects was the group to which the donors belonged. V ends up 3 bases short and J 4 bases short, with an unmatched junction base count of 12. There are 17 amino acids in the CDR3, from cysteine to phenylalanine inclusive. The sequence is cut down to CDR3 DNA, 51 bases in frame from base 1. CDR1 is given as SGHRS and CDR2 as YFSETQ, both from the germline V gene.

The V and J segments used are TRBV5-1 and TRBJ2-2; 7 bases in the junction line up with TRBD1. The sequence was obtained from a woman aged 18-29 years in good health and CMV-seronegative. Sequencing was carried out using PBMCs. DNA sequence: TGCGCCAGCAGCTCTAGATACAGGGGTAGTAGCACCGGGGAGCTGTTTTTT. It is translated as CASSSRYRGSSTGELFF.